One T cell receptor (beta chain) is described in this entry. Its specificity is not known. Trimming removed 6 bases from V and 3 bases from J; junction bases left unmatched: 3. CDR1 and CDR2 (germline): DFQATT, SNEGSKA (reference sequence). The CDR3 runs to 12 residues. Genomic DNA constituted the template upon which TCR beta VDJ and CDR3 profiling was performed. MiXCR was run by TCRdb on the reads, yielding one entry per CDR3 protein. The sample yields around 170,000 distinct CDR3 sequences, 60% to 70% seen once. This record belongs to a study of CD8+CD57+ T cells in acquired aplastic anemia. Study summary: The average for DNA from sorted CD4+ and CD8+ cells was 2.5 to 4 ug. Healthy-donor CD4+ cells averaged about 9.9 million reads. Overall study findings and caveats: Controls and patients did not differ significantly in CD8+ Simpson's diversity.

V usage is TRBV20-1 and J usage is TRBJ2-5; 8 bases are a match to TRBD1. This receptor was obtained from a human donor in good health. The sequencing input was sorted CD4+, CD8+, or CD8+CD57+ T cells (not recorded which) from PBMCs. In DNA form, the CDR3 reads TGCAGTGCAGAGGACAGGGAAGAGACCCAGTACTTC. The encoded protein is CSAEDREETQYF.